The count of the clone carrying this TCR beta chain is one. TCRdb's table, derived via immunoSEQ multiplex PCR, lists solely in-frame clones and lacks some. The sample comprises tens of thousands of clones, about 91% of which are singletons, and about 2.5% rests with the top ten. These data come from a study of blood T cell repertoires in COVID-19. Trimming removed 1 base from V and 3 bases from J; junction bases left unmatched: 8. Germline CDR1 is MGHDK and CDR2 is SYGVNS. The CDR3 sequence is 16 residues long. The chain uses TRBV25-1 and TRBJ2-5; 7 bases line up with TRBD2. The TCR was taken from a human donor with active COVID-19. The donor label of this sample is uncertain. Sequencing input: peripheral blood. The CDR3 reads CASSEWSGTVKETQYF. CDR3 sequence (DNA): TGTGCCAGCAGTGAATGGAGCGGGACGGTTAAAGAGACCCAGTACTTC.